These T cell receptor beta chains were read from a single sample in a study of technical replicates of blood from four donors. Assay used: immunoSEQ multiplex PCR; TCRdb lists only in-frame clones, some missing. The data show tens of thousands of clones, approximately 93% seen once. Specimen: T cells isolated from PBMCs. The receptors stem from a human donor in good health. The CDR3 runs from the conserved cysteine through the conserved F or W. The D gene is left open where the match is weak. Clone size is given for some rows only: seen once, a few or many times, or a class if the clone is expanded.

TRBV18	-	TRBJ2-7	TRBD1	CASSPPGQSYEQYF	TGTGCCAGCTCACCACCGGGACAGTCTTACGAGCAGTACTTC
TRBV9	-	TRBJ2-7	TRBD1	CASSGGGHEQYF	TGTGCCAGCAGCGGAGGGGGCCACGAGCAGTACTTC
TRBV7-6	-	TRBJ2-1	TRBD1	CASSLRQGDEQFF	TGTGCCAGCAGCTTAAGACAGGGGGATGAGCAGTTCTTC
TRBV4-2	-	TRBJ2-7	-	CASSQASSGFSYEQYF	TGTGCCAGCAGCCAAGCTTCCTCCGGGTTTTCCTACGAGCAGTACTTC
TRBV12-5	-	TRBJ2-1	TRBD1	CASGFGTGSYNEQFF	TGTGCTAGTGGTTTTGGGACAGGTTCTTACAATGAGCAGTTCTTC
TRBV5-4	-	TRBJ2-7	TRBD2	CASSQPGLASYEQYF	TGTGCCAGCAGCCAGCCGGGACTAGCCTCCTACGAGCAGTACTTC
TRBV2	-	TRBJ2-1	TRBD2	CASRASGRTEFF	TGTGCCAGCAGGGCTAGCGGGAGGACCGAGTTCTTC
TRBV5-1	-	TRBJ2-3	-	CASSLALAESTDTQYF	TGCGCCAGCAGCTTGGCTCTGGCAGAAAGCACAGATACGCAGTATTTT
TRBV27	-	TRBJ2-6	-	CASSFAGTGANVLTF	TGTGCCAGCAGTTTCGCGGGGACTGGGGCCAACGTCCTGACTTTC
TRBV11-3	-	TRBJ2-7	-	CASSLFGGGVAYEQYF	TGTGCCAGCAGCTTATTCGGGGGAGGAGTTGCCTACGAGCAGTACTTC
TRBV5-6	-	TRBJ1-1	TRBD1	CASTTGGTEAFF	TGTGCCAGTACGACAGGGGGCACTGAAGCTTTCTTT
TRBV4-2	-	TRBJ2-5	TRBD2	CASSQRSERGGGETQYF	TGTGCCAGCAGCCAAAGATCGGAGCGGGGGGGAGGAGAGACCCAGTACTTC
TRBV28	-	TRBJ1-1	TRBD1	CASSVGTVTSEAFF	TGTGCCAGCAGTGTCGGGACAGTTACGTCTGAAGCTTTCTTT
TRBV4-2	-	TRBJ2-7	TRBD1	CASSQDGGTGDSYEQYF	TGTGCCAGCAGCCAAGATGGAGGGACAGGGGACTCCTACGAGCAGTACTTC
TRBV5-1	-	TRBJ1-3	-	CASRRSHRVDRSGNTIYF	TGCGCCAGCAGACGATCTCACAGGGTAGACCGCTCTGGAAACACCATATATTTT
TRBV19	-	TRBJ2-1	-	CASSMRAGREENEQFF	TGTGCCAGTAGTATGCGCGCAGGGCGTGAAGAAAATGAGCAGTTCTTC
TRBV28	once	TRBJ2-7	-	CASSFSLGRMGEQYF	TGTGCCAGCAGTTTTAGCCTCGGGAGAATGGGCGAGCAGTACTTC
TRBV6-1	-	TRBJ2-5	-	CASTETLQETQYF	TGTGCCAGCACCGAGACTTTACAAGAGACCCAGTACTTC
TRBV18	-	TRBJ2-3	TRBD2	CASSPLAASTDTQYF	TGTGCCAGCTCACCCCTAGCGGCTAGCACAGATACGCAGTATTTT
TRBV19	-	TRBJ2-7	-	CASPPEGASDEQYF	TGTGCCAGTCCTCCGGAGGGGGCGTCTGACGAGCAGTACTTC
TRBV6-1	-	TRBJ1-1	TRBD1	CASSGAPGQAGVRSAEAFF	TGTGCCAGCAGTGGTGCTCCGGGACAGGCGGGTGTAAGGTCGGCTGAAGCTTTCTTT
TRBV5-6	-	TRBJ1-1	TRBD1	CASNPTGRMNTEAFF	TGTGCCAGCAACCCGACAGGGCGGATGAACACTGAAGCTTTCTTT
TRBV6-1	-	TRBJ2-1	TRBD2	CASSGGLATYNEQFF	TGTGCCAGCAGTGGGGGACTAGCTACCTACAATGAGCAGTTCTTC
TRBV5-1	-	TRBJ2-7	-	CASSLQDGYEQYF	TGCGCCAGCAGCTTGCAGGATGGCTACGAGCAGTACTTC
TRBV7-6	-	TRBJ2-2	-	CASSLVLANTGELFF	TGTGCCAGCAGCTTAGTACTAGCGAACACCGGGGAGCTGTTTTTT
TRBV11-1	-	TRBJ2-5	-	CASSLGTTSVGETQYF	TGTGCCAGCAGCTTAGGTACGACTAGTGTGGGAGAGACCCAGTACTTC
TRBV5-5	-	TRBJ2-7	-	CASSLGKGGLGSYEQYF	TGTGCCAGCAGCTTGGGGAAGGGGGGGTTAGGTTCCTACGAGCAGTACTTC
TRBV9	-	TRBJ2-7	-	CASSVAASPRGEQYF	TGTGCCAGCAGCGTAGCTGCCTCCCCCCGAGGTGAGCAGTACTTC
TRBV11-2	-	TRBJ2-7	TRBD2	CASSPDGLAGVTFSYEQYF	TGTGCCAGCAGCCCGGACGGGCTAGCGGGAGTAACTTTCTCCTACGAGCAGTACTTC